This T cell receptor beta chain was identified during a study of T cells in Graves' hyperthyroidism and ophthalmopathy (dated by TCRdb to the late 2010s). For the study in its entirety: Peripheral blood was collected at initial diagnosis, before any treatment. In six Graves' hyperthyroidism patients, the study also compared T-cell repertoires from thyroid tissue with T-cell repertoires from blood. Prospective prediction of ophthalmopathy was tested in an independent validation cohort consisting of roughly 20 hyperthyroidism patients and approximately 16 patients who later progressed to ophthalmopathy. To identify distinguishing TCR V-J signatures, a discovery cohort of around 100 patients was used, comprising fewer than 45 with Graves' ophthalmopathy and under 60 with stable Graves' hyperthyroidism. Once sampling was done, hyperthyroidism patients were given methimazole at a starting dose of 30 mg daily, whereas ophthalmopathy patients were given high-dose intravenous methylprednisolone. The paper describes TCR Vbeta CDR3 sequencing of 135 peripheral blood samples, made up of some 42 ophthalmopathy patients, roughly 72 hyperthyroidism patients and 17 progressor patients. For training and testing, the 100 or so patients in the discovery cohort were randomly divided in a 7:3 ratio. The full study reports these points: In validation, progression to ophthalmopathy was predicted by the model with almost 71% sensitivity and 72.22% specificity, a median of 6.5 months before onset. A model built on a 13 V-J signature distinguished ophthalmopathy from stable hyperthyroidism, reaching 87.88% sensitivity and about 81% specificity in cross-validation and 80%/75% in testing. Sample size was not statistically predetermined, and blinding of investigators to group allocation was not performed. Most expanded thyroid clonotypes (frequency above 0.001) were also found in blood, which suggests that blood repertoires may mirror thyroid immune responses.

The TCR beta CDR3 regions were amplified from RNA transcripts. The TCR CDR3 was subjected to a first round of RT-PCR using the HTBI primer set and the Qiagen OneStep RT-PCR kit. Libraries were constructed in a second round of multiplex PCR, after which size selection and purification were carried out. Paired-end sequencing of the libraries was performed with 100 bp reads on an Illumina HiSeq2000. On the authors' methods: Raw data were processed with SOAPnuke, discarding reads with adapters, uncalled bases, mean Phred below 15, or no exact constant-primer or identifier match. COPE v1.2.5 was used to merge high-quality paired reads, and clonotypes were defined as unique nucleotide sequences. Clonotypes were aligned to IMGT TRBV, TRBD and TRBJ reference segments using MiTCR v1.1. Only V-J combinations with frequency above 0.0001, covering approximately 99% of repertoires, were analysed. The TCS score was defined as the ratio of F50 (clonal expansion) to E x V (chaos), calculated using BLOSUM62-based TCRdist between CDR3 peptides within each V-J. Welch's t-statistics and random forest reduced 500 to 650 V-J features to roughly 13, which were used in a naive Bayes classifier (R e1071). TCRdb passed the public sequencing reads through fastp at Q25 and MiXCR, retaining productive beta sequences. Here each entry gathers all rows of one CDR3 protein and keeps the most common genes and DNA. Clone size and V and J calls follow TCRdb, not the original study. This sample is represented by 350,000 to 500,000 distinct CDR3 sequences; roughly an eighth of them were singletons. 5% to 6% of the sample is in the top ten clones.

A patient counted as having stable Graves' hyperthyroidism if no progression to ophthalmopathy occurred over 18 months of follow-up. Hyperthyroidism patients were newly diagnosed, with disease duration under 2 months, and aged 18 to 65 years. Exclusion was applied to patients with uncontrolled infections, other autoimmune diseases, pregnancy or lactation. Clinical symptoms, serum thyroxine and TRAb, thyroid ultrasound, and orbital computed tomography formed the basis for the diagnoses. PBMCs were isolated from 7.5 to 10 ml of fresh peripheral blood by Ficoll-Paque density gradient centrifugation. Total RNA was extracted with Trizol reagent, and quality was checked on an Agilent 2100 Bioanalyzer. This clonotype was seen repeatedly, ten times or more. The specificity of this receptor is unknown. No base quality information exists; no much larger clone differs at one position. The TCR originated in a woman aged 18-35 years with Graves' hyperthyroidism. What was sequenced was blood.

The CDR3 here reads CASSLATGDKETQYF. The DNA sequence reads TGTGCCAGCAGCCTCGCGACAGGGGACAAAGAGACCCAGTACTTC. The rearranged segments are TRBV5-5 and TRBJ2-5; 8 central bases correspond to TRBD1. The junction shows trimming of 4 bases on V and 3 bases on J, and the gene matches do not reach 8 bases of it. The CDR3 has 15 amino acids, counting the end cysteine and phenylalanine. The kept DNA is CDR3 alone, 45 bases in frame from the first base. CDR1 SGHKS and CDR2 YYEKEE are derived from the germline V gene (reference sequence).